The source of this T cell receptor (beta chain) is a study of regulatory T cells in long-lasting Graves disease. Trimming cost V 0 bases and J 1 base, with 13 bases left between them. CDR1 is MGHRA, CDR2 YSYEKL, per germline. This CDR3 contains 17 residues. Building the TCR beta libraries relied on iRepertoire HTBI primers, and CDR3 regions underwent Arm-PCR. TCRdb redid the calling of the multiplex PCR reads with MiXCR, one entry per CDR3 protein. The sample has hundreds of thousands of distinct CDR3 sequences, 15% to 20% seen once. Time point meaning: newly diagnosed GD, antithyroid drugs for less than 3 months. TCR sequences were obtained from RNA taken from PBMCs. Separately, the same data were catalogued under a study of T cells in Graves' hyperthyroidism and ophthalmopathy. That investigation notes: HTBI primers were the set used in a first-round RT-PCR of the TCR CDR3.

The material sequenced was peripheral blood mononuclear cells (PBMCs), taken at new diagnosis, from a patient treated with antithyroid drugs. The receptor comes from a woman aged 35-60 years with Graves disease. The chain carries TRBV4-1 and TRBJ1-5, with unresolved D. CDR3 nucleotide sequence: TGCGCCAGCAGCCAAGATGCACCCCCTGAGAGCAATCAGCCCCAGCATTTT. The encoded protein is CASSQDAPPESNQPQHF.